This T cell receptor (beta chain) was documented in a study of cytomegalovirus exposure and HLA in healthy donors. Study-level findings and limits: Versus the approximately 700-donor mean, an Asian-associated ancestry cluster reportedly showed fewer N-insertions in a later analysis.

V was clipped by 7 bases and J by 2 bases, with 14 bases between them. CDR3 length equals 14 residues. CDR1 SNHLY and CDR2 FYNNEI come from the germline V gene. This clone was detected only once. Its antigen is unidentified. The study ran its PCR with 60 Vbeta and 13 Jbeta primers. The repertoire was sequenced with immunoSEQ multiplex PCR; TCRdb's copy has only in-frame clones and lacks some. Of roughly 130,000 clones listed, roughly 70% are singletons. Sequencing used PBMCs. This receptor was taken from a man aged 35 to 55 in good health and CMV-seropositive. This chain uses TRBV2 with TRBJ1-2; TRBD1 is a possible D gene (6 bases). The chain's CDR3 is CASTIQGMNYGYTF. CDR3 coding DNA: TGTGCCAGCACTATACAGGGAATGAACTATGGCTACACCTTC.